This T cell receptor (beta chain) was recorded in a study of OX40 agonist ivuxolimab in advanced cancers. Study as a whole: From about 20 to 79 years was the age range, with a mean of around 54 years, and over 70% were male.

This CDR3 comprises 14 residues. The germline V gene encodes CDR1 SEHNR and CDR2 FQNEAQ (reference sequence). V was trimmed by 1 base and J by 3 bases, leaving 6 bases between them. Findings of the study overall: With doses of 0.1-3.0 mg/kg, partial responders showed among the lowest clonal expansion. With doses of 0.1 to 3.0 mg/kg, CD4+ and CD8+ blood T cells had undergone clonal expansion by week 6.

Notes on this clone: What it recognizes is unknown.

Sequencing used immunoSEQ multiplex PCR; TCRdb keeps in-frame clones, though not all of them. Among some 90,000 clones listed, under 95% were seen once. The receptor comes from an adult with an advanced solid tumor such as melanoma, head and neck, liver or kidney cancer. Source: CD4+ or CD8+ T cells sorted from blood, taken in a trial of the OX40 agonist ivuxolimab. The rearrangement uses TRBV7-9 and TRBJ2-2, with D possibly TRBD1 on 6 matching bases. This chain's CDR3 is CASSLGTDTGELFF. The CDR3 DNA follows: TGTGCCAGCAGCTTAGGGACAGACACCGGGGAGCTGTTTTTT.